This T cell receptor (beta chain) was retrieved from a study of blood T cell repertoires in COVID-19. About the research overall: Collection of acute and convalescent COVID-19 samples took place in the United States, Italy and Spain. The analysed material was cDNA or gDNA that came from T cells, B-cell-depleted T cells, or PBMCs.

The CDR3 loop spans 16 amino acids. Unmatched junction bases numbered 7, after V lost 4 bases and J lost 1 base. CDR1 LNHDA and CDR2 SQIVND come from the germline V gene (reference sequence). Authors' methods: Researchers report that nucleated cell counts were estimated from reference gene primer amplification. TCRdb's table, derived via immunoSEQ multiplex PCR, lists solely in-frame clones and lacks some. V and J calls and clone size are given by that table; D and trimming were obtained from the DNA. The profile shows hundreds of thousands of clones, around 80% of them singletons. This TCR was recovered from an elderly woman with active or convalescent COVID-19. J is TRBJ1-2 and V is TRBV19; 9 nucleotides line up with TRBD1. The specimen sequenced was peripheral blood. This CDR3 reads CASSTASGQGNYGYTF. Here the CDR3 DNA reads TGTGCCAGTAGTACCGCCTCGGGACAGGGTAACTATGGCTACACCTTC.